The 5 T cell receptor beta chains given below trace back to one sample, sequenced in a study of glioma-infiltrating T cells. The iRepertoire nested amplicon-rescue multiplex PCR amplified TCR alpha and beta CDR3s from RNA. TCRdb processed the multiplex PCR reads anew with MiXCR; each CDR3 protein has one entry. The table records around 190,000 distinct CDR3 sequences, around 30% of them present only once. Material for sequencing was glioma tissue, nonneoplastic brain tissue, or PBMCs (not recorded which). Every receptor here comes from a human donor with low-grade glioma or glioblastoma, undergoing nonglioma brain surgery, or in good health (not recorded which).

In this sample, this clonotype turned up a few times. The chain recombines TRBV12-3 or TRBV12-4 with TRBJ2-5; 8 positions agree with TRBD1. This CDR3 is 15 amino acids long. With 5 bases clipped from V and 2 bases from J, the junction kept 7 bases outside the gene matches. The chain's CDR3 is CASSPTGTGQETQYF. DNA of the CDR3: TGTGCCAGCAGTCCTACCGGGACAGGACAAGAGACCCAGTACTTC.

This clonotype was observed at least ten times. CDR3 in amino acids: CASSQGIGTLSNQPQHF. For the CDR3, the DNA is TGTGCCAGCAGCCAAGGGATCGGGACACTCAGCAATCAGCCCCAGCATTTT. The rearrangement uses TRBV3-1 and TRBJ1-5, with D tentatively TRBD1 (6 bases). The CDR3 is made up of 17 amino acids. Germline CDR1 and CDR2: LGHDT and YNNKEL (reference sequence). V was cut by 1 base and J by 1 base, with 14 bases left in between.

The CDR3 bases are TGTGCCAGCAGCCAAGATGCTAGCGGGAGGCCAACCGTCCAAGAGACCCAGTACTTC. This translates into CASSQDASGRPTVQETQYF. The J gene is TRBJ2-5, the V gene TRBV3-1, with 11 bases fitting TRBD2. Germline V CDR1 and CDR2: LGHDT, YNNKEL (reference sequence). J lost 1 base, V lost 0 bases, and 10 bases had no gene match. CDR3 length: 19 residues.

About this clonotype itself: One end of the junction fails to match germline, which may point to a read error. The chain joins TRBV6-1 to TRBJ1-2, with a possible D match to TRBD1 (6 bases). Germline CDR1 reads MNHNS; CDR2 reads SASEGT. The CDR3 is made up of 15 amino acids. The CDR3 DNA follows: TGTGTCAGCAGTTTAGGGGGGGCGCAGAACTATGGCTACAGCTTC. This codes for CVSSLGGAQNYGYSF.

This clonotype was picked up many times. The chain carries TRBV7-9 and TRBJ1-2, with unresolved D. Germline CDR1 is SEHNR and CDR2 is FQNEAQ (reference sequence). The CDR3 is 16 residues long. Between the trimmed V and J ends, which lost 5 bases and 3 bases, there was a span of 19 bases. Here the CDR3 DNA reads TGTGCCAGCAGCCAAAGGACCTTACTGGCGGACTATGGCTACACCTTC. Translating it yields CASSQRTLLADYGYTF. Filled out from reference TRBV7-9 and TRBJ1-2, the complete variable domain reads DTGVSQNPRHKITKRGQNVTFRCDPISEHNRLYWYRQTLGQGPEFLTYFQNEAQLEKSRLLSDRFSAERPKGSFSTLEIQRTEQGDSAMYLCASSQRTLLADYGYTFGSGTRLTVV.